This T cell receptor beta chain was obtained from a study of vaccination and CD4 T cells after COVID-19. About the study: There were six male and four female convalescents, and two of them were Hispanic. Post-COVID samples were collected a median about 94 days following diagnosis, spanning 35 to 161.

CDR1 and CDR2 from the germline V gene are SGHTA and FQGNSA. The length of the CDR3 is 16 residues. Trimming cost V 0 bases and J 4 bases; bases outside gene matches: 5. Sample treatment: roughly 11-day PBMC culture with coronavirus spike peptide pools or control peptides (ViraFEST assay). The Oncomine TCR Beta short-read assay generated sequence data from the DNA of cultured CD4+ T cells. Once CD4+ T cells had been cultured, genomic DNA was extracted from them. TCRdb re-derived calls from the PCR reads in MiXCR, one entry per CDR3 protein. The sample has roughly 10,000 distinct CDR3 sequences, under 75% seen once. Study-level points and caveats: The cohort comprised relatively few convalescent patients, and no early post-infection timepoints were analyzed.

Note on this clonotype: Its specificity is unknown.

The source material was CD4+ T cells from blood, cultured in vitro. The receptor comes from a human donor who had recovered from COVID-19. This chain connects TRBV7-2 to TRBJ1-2, with 10 bases fitting TRBD1. The CDR3 DNA is TGTGCCAGCAGCTTAGCTGGACAGGGGGGAGCCTATGGCTACACCTTC. It yields the protein CASSLAGQGGAYGYTF.